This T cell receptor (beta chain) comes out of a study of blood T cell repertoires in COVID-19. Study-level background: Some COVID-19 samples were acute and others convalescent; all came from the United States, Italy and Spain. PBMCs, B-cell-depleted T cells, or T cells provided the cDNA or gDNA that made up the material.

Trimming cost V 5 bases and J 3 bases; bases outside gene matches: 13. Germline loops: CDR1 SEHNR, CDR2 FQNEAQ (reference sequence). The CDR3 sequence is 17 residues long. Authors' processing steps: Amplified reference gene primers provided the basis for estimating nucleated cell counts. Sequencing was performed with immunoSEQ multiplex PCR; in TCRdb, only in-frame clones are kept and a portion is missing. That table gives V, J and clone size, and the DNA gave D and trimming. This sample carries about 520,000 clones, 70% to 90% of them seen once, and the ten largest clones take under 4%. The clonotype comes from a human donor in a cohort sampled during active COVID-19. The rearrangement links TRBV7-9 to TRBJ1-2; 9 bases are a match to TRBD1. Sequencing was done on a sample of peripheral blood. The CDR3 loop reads CASSPQRGQGSYYGYTF. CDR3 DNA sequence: TGTGCCAGCAGCCCCCAGCGGGGACAGGGATCCTACTATGGCTACACCTTC.